Following are 5 T cell receptor beta chains from one sample sequenced in a study of cytomegalovirus exposure and HLA in healthy donors. Measured with immunoSEQ multiplex PCR; TCRdb has only the in-frame clones, and not every one. The data hold about 65,000 clones, with 92% observed a single time. The sample comprised PBMCs. These receptors originate from a woman younger than 30 in good health and CMV-seronegative.

This clone was recorded a few times. The V and J genes are TRBV6-5 and TRBJ1-2, with 7 bases aligning to TRBD1. The CDR3 totals 15 residues. In germline, CDR1 is MNHEY, CDR2 SVGAGI. V was clipped by 6 bases and J by 5 bases; unmatched bases: 12. The CDR3 is CASRKDREPIYGYTF. The CDR3 region has the DNA TGTGCCAGCAGAAAAGACAGGGAGCCTATATATGGCTACACCTTC.

V and J are TRBV5-1 and TRBJ2-7, with 8 bases matching TRBD1. Trimming at V came to 4 bases and at J to 3 bases, leaving 9 bases not matched to a gene. In germline, CDR1 is SGHRS, CDR2 YFSETQ. The CDR3 has 15 amino acids. The CDR3 here is CASSLWTGTGYEQYF. The DNA of the CDR3 is TGCGCCAGCAGCCTCTGGACAGGGACGGGCTACGAGCAGTACTTC. The variable domain in full, completed from reference TRBV5-1 and TRBJ2-7, reads KAGVTQTPRYLIKTRGQQVTLSCSPISGHRSVSWYQQTPGQGLQFLFEYFSETQRNKGNFPGRFSGRQFSNSRSEMNVSTLELGDSALYLCASSLWTGTGYEQYFGPGTRLTVT.

This clone was detected only once. The V gene is TRBV4-1, the J gene TRBJ1-5, with a weak D call TRBD1 (6 bases). The germline V gene has CDR1 MGHRA and CDR2 YSYEKL. The V end was cut by 4 bases, the J end by 3 bases, with 10 bases between. The CDR3 has 14 residues. CDR3 sequence (DNA): TGCGCCAGCAGCCGCGGACAGCTCAATCAGCCCCAGCATTTT. The encoded protein is CASSRGQLNQPQHF.

The rearrangement uses TRBV6-5 and TRBJ1-4; 9 positions agree with TRBD1. The germline gives CDR1 MNHEY, CDR2 SVGAGI. The CDR3 extends over 14 amino acids. The trim removed 4 bases at V and 7 bases at J, leaving 4 bases unmatched. The CDR3 loop is CASSFGTGFEKLFF. CDR3 DNA: TGTGCCAGCAGTTTTGGGACAGGGTTTGAAAAACTGTTTTTT.

The chain recombines TRBV13 with TRBJ2-7; 11 positions agree with TRBD1. Losses at the gene ends were 4 bases for V and 4 bases for J; bases not matched to a gene: 9. Germline CDR1 and CDR2: PRHDT and FYEKMQ (reference sequence). CDR3 length equals 16 residues. The CDR3 loop reads CASSCRDRGVIYEQYF. The CDR3 DNA reads TGTGCCAGCAGCTGCCGGGACAGGGGGGTCATATACGAGCAGTACTTC.